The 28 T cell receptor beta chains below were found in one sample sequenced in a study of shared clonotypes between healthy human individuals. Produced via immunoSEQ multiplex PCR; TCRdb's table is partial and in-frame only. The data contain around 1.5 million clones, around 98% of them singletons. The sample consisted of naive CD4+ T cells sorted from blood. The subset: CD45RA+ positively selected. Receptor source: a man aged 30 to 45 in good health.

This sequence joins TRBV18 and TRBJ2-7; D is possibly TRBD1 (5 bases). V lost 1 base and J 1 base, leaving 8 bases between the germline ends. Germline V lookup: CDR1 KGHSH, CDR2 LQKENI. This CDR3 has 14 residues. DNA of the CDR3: TGTGCCAGCTCACCACGGACACCTTCCTACGAGCAGTACTTC. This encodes CASSPRTPSYEQYF.

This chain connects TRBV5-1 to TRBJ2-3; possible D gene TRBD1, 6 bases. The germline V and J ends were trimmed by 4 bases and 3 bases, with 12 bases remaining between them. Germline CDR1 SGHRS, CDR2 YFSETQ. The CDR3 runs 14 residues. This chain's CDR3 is CASSVGHPTDTQYF. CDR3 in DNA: TGCGCCAGCAGCGTGGGACACCCAACAGATACGCAGTATTTT.

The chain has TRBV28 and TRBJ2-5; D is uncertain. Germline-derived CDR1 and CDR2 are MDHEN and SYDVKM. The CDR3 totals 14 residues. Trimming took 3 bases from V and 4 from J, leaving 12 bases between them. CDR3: CASSFSNTGETQYF. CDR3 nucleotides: TGTGCCAGCAGTTTTAGTAACACCGGAGAGACCCAGTACTTC.

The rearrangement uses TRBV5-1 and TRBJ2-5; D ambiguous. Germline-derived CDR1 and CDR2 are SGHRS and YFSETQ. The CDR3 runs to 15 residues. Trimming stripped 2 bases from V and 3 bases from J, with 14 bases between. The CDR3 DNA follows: TGCGCCAGCAGCTTTGATTTTAGCCCGGAAGAGACCCAGTACTTC. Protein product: CASSFDFSPEETQYF. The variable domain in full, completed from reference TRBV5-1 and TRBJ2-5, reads KAGVTQTPRYLIKTRGQQVTLSCSPISGHRSVSWYQQTPGQGLQFLFEYFSETQRNKGNFPGRFSGRQFSNSRSEMNVSTLELGDSALYLCASSFDFSPEETQYFGPGTRLLVL.

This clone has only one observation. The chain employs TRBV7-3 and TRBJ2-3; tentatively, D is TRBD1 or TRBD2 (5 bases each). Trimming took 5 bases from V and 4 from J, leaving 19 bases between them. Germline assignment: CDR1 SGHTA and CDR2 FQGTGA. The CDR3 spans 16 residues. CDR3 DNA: TGTGCCAGCAGCGCCCTCGGGACCCCTCTCCCAGATACGCAGTATTTT. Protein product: CASSALGTPLPDTQYF.

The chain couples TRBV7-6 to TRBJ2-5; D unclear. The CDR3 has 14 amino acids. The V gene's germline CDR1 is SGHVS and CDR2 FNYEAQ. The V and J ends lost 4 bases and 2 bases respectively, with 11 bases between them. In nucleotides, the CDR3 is TGTGCCAGCAGCTCTACTCAATCTCAAGAGACCCAGTACTTC. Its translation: CASSSTQSQETQYF.

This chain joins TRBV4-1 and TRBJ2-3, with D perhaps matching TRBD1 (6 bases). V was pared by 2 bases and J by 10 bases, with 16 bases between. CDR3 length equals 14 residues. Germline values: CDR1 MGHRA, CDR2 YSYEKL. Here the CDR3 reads CASSQSLGTSSQYF. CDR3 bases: TGCGCCAGCAGCCAAAGCCTGGGGACATCCTCGCAGTATTTT.

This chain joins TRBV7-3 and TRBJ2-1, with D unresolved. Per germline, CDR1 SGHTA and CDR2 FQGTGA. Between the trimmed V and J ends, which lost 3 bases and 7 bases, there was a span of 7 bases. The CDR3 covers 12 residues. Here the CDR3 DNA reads TGTGCCAGCAGCTTTCCCCCGAATGAGCAGTTCTTC. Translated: CASSFPPNEQFF.

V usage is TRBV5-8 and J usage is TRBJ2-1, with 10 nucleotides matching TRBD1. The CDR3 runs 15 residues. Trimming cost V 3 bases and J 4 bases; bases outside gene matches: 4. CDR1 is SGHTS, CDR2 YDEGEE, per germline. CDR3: CASSSMDRGYNEQFF. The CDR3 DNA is TGTGCCAGCAGCTCCATGGACAGGGGGTACAATGAGCAGTTCTTC. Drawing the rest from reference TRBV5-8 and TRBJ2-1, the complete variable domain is EAGVTQSPTHLIKTRGQQATLRCSPISGHTSVYWYQQALGLGLQFLLWYDEGEERNRGNFPPRFSGRQFPNYSSELNVNALELEDSALYLCASSSMDRGYNEQFFGPGTRLTVL.

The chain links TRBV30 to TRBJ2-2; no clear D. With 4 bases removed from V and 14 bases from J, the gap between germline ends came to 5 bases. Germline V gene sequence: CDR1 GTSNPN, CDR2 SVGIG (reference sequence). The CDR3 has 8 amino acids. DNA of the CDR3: TGTGCCTGGAAGGAACTGTTTTTT. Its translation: CAWKELFF.

The CDR3 reads CASRRGRNTEAFF. The CDR3 DNA reads as TGTGCCAGCCGGAGGGGCAGAAACACTGAAGCTTTCTTT. This chain joins TRBV6-1 and TRBJ1-1, with D tentatively TRBD1 (5 bases). This CDR3 spans 13 amino acids. The germline gives CDR1 MNHNS, CDR2 SASEGT. V was pared by 8 bases and J by 2 bases, with 12 bases between.

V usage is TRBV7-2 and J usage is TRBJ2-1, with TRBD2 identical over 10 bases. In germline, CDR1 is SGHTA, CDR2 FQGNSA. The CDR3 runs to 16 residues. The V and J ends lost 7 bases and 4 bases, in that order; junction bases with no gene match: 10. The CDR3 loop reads CASTPHTSGVYNEQFF. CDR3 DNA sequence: TGTGCCAGCACCCCACACACTAGCGGGGTGTACAATGAGCAGTTCTTC.

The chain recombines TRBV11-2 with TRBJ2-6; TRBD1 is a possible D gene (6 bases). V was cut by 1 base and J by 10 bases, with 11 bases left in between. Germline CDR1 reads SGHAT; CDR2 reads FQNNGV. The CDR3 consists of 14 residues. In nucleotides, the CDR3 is TGTGCCAGCAGCTTAGGCCAGGGGCTTAACGTCCTGACTTTC. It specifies CASSLGQGLNVLTF.

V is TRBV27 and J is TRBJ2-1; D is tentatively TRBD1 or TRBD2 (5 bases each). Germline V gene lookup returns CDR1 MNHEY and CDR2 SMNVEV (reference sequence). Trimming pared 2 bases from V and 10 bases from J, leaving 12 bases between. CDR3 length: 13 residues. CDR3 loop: CASSLPGTLEQFF. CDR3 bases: TGTGCCAGCAGTTTACCGGGGACCCTCGAGCAGTTCTTC.

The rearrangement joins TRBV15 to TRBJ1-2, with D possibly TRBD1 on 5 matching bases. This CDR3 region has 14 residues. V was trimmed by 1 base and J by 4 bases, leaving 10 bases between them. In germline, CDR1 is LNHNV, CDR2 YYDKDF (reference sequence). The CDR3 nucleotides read TGTGCCACCAGCAGAGGGGACGGAGTCTATGGCTACACCTTC. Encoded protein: CATSRGDGVYGYTF.

The CDR3 protein is CSVGGQGDGTQYF. CDR3 bases: TGCAGCGTAGGCGGACAGGGGGATGGTACCCAGTACTTC. The chain links TRBV29-1 to TRBJ2-5; 10 positions agree with TRBD1. The germline V gene encodes CDR1 SQVTM and CDR2 ANQGSEA. With 6 bases clipped from V and 8 bases from J, the junction kept 9 bases outside the gene matches. The CDR3 runs to 13 residues.

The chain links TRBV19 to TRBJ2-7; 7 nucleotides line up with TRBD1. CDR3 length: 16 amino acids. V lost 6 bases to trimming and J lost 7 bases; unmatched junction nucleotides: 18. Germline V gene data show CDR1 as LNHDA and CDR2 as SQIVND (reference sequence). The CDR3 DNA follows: TGTGCCAGTAGATACTCGACAGGGTCGGCTGCAGGGGAGCAGTACTTC. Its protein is CASRYSTGSAAGEQYF.

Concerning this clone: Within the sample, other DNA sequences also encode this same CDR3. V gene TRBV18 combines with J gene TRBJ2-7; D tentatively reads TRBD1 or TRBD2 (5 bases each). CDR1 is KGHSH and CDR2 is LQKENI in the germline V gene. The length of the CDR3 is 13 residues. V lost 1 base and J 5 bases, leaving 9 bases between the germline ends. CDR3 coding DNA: TGTGCCAGCTCACCACGAGGGGTGGACGAGCAGTACTTC. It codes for CASSPRGVDEQYF. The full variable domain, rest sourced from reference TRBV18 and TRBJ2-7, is NAGVMQNPRHLVRRRGQEARLRCSPMKGHSHVYWYRQLPEEGLKFMVYLQKENIIDESGMPKERFSAEFPKEGPSILRIQQVVRGDSAAYFCASSPRGVDEQYFGPGTRLTVT.

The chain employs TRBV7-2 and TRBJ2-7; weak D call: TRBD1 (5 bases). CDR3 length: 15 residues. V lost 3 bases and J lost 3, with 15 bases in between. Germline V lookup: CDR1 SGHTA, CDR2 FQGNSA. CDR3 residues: CASSFQPGQGYEQYF. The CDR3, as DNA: TGTGCCAGCAGCTTCCAGCCTGGGCAGGGCTACGAGCAGTACTTC.

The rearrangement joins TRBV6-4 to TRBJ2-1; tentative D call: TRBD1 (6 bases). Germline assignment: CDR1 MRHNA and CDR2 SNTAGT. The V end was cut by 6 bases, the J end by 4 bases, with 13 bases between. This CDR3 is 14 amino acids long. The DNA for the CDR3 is TGTGCCAGCAGCCGGGACACATCTTACAATGAGCAGTTCTTC. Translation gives CASSRDTSYNEQFF.

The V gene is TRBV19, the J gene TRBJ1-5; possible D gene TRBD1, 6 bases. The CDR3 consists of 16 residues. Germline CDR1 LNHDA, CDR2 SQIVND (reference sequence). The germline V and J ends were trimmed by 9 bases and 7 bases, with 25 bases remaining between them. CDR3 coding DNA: TGTGCCAGCACTCGTGTTGTAGGGAATGGGGGCCAGCCCCAGCATTTT. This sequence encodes CASTRVVGNGGQPQHF.

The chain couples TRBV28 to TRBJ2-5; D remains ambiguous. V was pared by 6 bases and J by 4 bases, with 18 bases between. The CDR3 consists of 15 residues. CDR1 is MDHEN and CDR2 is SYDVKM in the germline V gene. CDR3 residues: CASSPTGRPAETQYF. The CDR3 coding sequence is TGTGCCAGCAGCCCGACTGGGCGGCCCGCAGAGACCCAGTACTTC.

The CDR3 region is CASSVGSYTDTQYF. CDR3 coding DNA: TGTGCCAGCAGTGTCGGCAGCTACACAGATACGCAGTATTTT. V gene TRBV6-1 combines with J gene TRBJ2-3; D is unclear. V was clipped by 4 bases and J by 2 bases, with 10 bases between them. This CDR3 has 14 residues. Germline CDR1 MNHNS, CDR2 SASEGT.

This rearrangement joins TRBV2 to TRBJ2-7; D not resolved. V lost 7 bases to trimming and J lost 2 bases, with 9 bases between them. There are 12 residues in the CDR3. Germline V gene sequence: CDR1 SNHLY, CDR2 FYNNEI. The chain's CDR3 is CASKLDAYEQYF. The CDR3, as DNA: TGTGCCAGCAAGCTTGATGCCTACGAGCAGTACTTC. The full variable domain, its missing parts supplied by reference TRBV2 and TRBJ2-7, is EPEVTQTPSHQVTQMGQEVILRCVPISNHLYFYWYRQILGQKVEFLVSFYNNEISEKSEIFDDQFSVERPDGSNFTLKIRSTKLEDSAMYFCASKLDAYEQYFGPGTRLTVT.

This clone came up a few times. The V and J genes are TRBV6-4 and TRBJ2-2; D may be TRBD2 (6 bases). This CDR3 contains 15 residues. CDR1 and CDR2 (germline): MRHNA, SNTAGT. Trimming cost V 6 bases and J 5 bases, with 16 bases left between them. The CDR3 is CASRQRAGPTGELFF. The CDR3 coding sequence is TGTGCCAGCAGGCAGCGGGCGGGCCCGACCGGGGAGCTGTTTTTT.

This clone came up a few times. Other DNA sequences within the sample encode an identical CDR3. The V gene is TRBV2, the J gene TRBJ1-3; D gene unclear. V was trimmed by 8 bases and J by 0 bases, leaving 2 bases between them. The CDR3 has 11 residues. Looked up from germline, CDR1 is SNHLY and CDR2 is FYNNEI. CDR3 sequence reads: CASSSGNTIYF. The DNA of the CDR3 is TGTGCCAGCTCCTCTGGAAACACCATATATTTT.

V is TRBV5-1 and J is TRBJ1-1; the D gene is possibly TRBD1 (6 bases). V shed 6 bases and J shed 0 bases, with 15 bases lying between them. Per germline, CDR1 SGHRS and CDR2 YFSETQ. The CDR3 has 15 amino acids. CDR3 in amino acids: CASTLTGGMNTEAFF. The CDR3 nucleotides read TGCGCCAGCACATTGACAGGTGGGATGAACACTGAAGCTTTCTTT.

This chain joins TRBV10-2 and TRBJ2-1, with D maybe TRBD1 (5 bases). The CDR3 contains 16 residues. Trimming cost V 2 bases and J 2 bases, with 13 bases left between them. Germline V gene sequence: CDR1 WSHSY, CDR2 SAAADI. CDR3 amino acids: CASSEVLGVTYNEQFF. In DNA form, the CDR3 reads TGCGCCAGCAGTGAGGTTCTAGGGGTCACCTACAATGAGCAGTTCTTC.